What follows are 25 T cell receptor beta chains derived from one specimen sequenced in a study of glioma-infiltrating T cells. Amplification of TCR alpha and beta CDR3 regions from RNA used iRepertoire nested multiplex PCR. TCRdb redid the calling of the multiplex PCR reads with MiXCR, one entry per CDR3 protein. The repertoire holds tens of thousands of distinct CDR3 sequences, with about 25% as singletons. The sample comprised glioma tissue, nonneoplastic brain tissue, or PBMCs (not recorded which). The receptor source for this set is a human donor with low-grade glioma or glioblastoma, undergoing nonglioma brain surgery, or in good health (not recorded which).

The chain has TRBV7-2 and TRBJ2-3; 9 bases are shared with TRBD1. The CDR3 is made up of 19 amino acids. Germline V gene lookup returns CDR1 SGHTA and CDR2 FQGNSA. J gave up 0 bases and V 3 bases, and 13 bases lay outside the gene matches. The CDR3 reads CASSFPGTGPGASTDTQYF. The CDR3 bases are TGTGCCAGCAGCTTTCCCGGGACAGGGCCCGGGGCCAGCACAGATACGCAGTATTTT. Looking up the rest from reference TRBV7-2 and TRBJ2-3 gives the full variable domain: GAGVSQSPSNKVTEKGKDVELRCDPISGHTALYWYRQSLGQGLEFLIYFQGNSAPDKSGLPSDRFSAERTGGSVSTLTIQRTQQEDSAVYLCASSFPGTGPGASTDTQYFGPGTRLTVL.

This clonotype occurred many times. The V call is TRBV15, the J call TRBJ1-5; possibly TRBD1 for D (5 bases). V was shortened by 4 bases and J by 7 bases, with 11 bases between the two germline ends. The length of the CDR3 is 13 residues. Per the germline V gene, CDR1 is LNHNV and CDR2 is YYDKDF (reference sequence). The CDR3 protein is CATSINKGQPQHF. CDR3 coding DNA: TGTGCCACCAGCATTAATAAGGGGCAGCCCCAGCATTTT.

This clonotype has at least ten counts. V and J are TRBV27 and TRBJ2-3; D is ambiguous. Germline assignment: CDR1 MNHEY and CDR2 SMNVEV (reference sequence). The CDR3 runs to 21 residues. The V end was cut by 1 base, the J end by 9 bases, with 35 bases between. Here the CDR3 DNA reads TGTGCCAGCAGTTTATGGTCGGTCTCGCGTTTACCCCCGAGCGCTCCCGCGACGCAGTATTTT. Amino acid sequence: CASSLWSVSRLPPSAPATQYF.

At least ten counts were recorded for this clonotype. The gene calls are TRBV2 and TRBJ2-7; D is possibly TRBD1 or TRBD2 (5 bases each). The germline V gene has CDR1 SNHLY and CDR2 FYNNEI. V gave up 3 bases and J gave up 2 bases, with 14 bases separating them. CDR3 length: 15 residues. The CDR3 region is CASSEFGTEAYEQYF. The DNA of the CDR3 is TGTGCCAGCAGTGAGTTCGGGACGGAGGCCTACGAGCAGTACTTC.

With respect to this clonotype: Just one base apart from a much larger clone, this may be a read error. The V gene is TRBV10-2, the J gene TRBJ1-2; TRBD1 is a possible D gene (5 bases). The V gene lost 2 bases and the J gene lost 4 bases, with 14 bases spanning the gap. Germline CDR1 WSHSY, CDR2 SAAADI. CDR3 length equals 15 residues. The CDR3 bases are TGCGCCAGCAGTGAGAAAGGCAGGGTGTCCTATGGCTACACCTTC. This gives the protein CASSEKGRVSYGYTF.

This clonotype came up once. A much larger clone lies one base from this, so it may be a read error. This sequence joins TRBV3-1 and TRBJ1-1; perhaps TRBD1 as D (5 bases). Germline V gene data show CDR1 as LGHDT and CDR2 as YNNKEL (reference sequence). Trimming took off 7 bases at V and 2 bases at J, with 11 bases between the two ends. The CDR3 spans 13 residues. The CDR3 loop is CASIGHPNTEAFF. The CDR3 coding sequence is TGTGCCAGCATCGGACATCCTAACACTGAAGCTTTCTTT.

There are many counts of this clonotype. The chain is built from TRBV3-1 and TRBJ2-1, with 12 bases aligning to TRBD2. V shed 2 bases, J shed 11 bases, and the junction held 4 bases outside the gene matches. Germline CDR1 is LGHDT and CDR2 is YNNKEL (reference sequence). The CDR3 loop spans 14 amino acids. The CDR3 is CASSQLTSGGKQFF. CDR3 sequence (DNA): TGTGCCAGCAGCCAACTGACTAGCGGGGGAAAGCAGTTCTTC.

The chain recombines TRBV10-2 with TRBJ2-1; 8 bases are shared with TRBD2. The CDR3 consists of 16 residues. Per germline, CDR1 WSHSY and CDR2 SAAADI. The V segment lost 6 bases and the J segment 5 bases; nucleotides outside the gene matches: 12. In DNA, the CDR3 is TGCGCCAGCAGGAAAGCCGGGACTAGGGGACACAATGAGCAGTTCTTC. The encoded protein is CASRKAGTRGHNEQFF.

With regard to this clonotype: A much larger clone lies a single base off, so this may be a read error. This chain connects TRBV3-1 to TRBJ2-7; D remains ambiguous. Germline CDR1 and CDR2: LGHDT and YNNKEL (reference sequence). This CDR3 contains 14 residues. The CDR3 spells CTSSQRPDVYEQYF. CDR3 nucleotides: TGTACCAGCAGCCAAAGGCCGGACGTCTACGAGCAGTACTTC.

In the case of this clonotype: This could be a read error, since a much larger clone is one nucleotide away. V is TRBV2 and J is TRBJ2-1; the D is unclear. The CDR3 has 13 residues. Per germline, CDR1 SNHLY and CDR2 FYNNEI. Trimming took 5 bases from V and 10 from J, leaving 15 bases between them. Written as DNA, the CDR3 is TGTGCCAGCAGTTCCTTCGTGCGCTACGAGCAGTTCTTC. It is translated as CASSSFVRYEQFF.

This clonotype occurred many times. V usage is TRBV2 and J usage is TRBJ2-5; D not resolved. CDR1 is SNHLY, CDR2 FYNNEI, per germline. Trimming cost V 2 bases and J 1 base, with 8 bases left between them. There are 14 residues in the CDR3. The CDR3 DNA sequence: TGTGCCAGCAGTGAAACTTGGACCCAAGAGACCCAGTACTTC. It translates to CASSETWTQETQYF. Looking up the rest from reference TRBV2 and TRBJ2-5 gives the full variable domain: EPEVTQTPSHQVTQMGQEVILRCVPISNHLYFYWYRQILGQKVEFLVSFYNNEISEKSEIFDDQFSVERPDGSNFTLKIRSTKLEDSAMYFCASSETWTQETQYFGPGTRLLVL.

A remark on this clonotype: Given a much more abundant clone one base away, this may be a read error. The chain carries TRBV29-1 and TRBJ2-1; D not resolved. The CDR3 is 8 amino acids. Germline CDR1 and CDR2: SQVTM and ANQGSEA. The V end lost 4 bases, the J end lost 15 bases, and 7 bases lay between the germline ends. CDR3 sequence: CSVGPGFF. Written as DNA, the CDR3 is TGCAGCGTTGGACCGGGGTTCTTC.

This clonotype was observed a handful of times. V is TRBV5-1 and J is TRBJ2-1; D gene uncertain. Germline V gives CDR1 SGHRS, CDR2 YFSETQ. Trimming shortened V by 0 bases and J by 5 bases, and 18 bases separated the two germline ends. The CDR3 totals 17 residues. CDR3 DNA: TGCGCCAGCAGCTTGGGCTTCCTCCCCTTGGGTAACAATGAGCAGTTCTTC. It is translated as CASSLGFLPLGNNEQFF.

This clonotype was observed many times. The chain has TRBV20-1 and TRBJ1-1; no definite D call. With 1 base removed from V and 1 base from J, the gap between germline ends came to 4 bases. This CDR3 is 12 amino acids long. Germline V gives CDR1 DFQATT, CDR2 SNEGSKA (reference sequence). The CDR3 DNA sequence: TGCAGTGCTAGAGGACAGAACACTGAAGCTTTCTTT. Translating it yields CSARGQNTEAFF.

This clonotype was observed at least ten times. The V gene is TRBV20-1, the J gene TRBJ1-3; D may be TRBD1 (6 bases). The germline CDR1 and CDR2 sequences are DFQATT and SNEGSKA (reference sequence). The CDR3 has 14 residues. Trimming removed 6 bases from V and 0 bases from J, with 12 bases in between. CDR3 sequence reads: CSAGDIGSGNTIYF. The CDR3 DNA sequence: TGCAGTGCAGGGGACATCGGCTCTGGAAACACCATATATTTT.

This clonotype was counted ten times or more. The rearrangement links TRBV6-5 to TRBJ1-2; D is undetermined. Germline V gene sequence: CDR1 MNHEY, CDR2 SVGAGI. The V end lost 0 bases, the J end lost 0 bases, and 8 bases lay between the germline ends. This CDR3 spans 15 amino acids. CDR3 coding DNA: TGTGCCAGCAGTTACTCTCTCCAAGCTAACTATGGCTACACCTTC. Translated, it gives CASSYSLQANYGYTF.

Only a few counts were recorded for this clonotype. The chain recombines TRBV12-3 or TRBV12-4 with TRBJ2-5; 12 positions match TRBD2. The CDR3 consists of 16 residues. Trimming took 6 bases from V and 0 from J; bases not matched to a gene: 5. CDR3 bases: TGTGCCAGCAGAATTGGACTAGCGGGACACCAAGAGACCCAGTACTTC. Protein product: CASRIGLAGHQETQYF.

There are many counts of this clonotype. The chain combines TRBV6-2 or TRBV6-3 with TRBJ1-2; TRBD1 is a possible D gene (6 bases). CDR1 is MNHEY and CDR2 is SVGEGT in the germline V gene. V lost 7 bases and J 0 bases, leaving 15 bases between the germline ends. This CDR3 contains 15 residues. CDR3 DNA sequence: TGTGCCAGCAACGGCAGGGGAGGCACTAACTATGGCTACACCTTC. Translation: CASNGRGGTNYGYTF.

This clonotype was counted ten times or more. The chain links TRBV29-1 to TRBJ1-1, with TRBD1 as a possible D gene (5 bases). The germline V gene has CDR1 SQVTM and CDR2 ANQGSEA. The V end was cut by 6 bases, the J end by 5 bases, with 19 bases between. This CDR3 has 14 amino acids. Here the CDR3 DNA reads TGCAGCGTCGCAGCCGGGGGAACGGGTACTGAAGCTTTCTTT. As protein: CSVAAGGTGTEAFF.

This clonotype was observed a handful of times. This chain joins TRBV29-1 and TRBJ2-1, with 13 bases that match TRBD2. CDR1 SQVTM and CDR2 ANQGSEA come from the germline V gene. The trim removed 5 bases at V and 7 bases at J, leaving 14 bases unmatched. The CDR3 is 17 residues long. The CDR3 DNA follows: TGCAGCGTTCCCCGGCCGGTACTAGCGGGAGGGCGAAATGAGCAGTTCTTC. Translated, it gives CSVPRPVLAGGRNEQFF.

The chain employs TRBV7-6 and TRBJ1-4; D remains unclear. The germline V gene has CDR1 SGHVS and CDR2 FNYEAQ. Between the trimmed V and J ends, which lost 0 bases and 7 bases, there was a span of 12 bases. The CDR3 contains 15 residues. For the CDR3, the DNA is TGTGCCAGCAGCTTAGCGCCCGGAAGTGGTGAAAAACTGTTTTTT. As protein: CASSLAPGSGEKLFF.

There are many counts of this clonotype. CDR3 protein: CASSPPGTPYHVGNTIYF. DNA for the CDR3: TGTGCCAGCAGTCCCCCCGGGACACCATACCATGTCGGAAACACCATATATTTT. The chain is built from TRBV28 and TRBJ1-3, with D maybe TRBD1 (6 bases). CDR1 MDHEN and CDR2 SYDVKM come from the germline V gene. The germline V and J ends were trimmed by 5 bases and 4 bases, with 24 bases remaining between them. CDR3 length: 18 amino acids.

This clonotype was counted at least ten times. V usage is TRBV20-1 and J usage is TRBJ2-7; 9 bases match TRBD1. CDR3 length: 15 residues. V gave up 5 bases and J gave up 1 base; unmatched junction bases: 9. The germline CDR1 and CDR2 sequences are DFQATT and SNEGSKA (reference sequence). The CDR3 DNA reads TGCAGTGCTGCCCCCGAGACAGGGGGTTCCTACGAGCAGTACTTC. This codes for CSAAPETGGSYEQYF.

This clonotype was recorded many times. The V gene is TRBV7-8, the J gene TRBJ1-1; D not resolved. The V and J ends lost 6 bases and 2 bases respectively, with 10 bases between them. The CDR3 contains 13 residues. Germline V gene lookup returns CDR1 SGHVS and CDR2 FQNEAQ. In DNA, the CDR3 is TGTGCCAGCAGATACGGGCCAAACACTGAAGCTTTCTTT. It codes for CASRYGPNTEAFF. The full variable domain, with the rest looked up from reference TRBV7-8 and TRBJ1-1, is GAGVSQSPRYKVAKRGQDVALRCDPISGHVSLFWYQQALGQGPEFLTYFQNEAQLDKSGLPSDRFFAERPEGSVSTLKIQRTQQEDSAVYLCASRYGPNTEAFFGQGTRLTVV.

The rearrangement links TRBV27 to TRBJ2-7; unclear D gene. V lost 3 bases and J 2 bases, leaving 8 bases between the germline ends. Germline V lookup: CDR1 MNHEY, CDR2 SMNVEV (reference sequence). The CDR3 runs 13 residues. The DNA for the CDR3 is TGTGCCAGCAGTTTTTCCACCGCCTACGAGCAGTACTTC. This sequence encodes CASSFSTAYEQYF.